This TCR beta chain was recovered during a study of CD8+ T cells in alopecia areata. Treatment here: oral pan-JAK inhibitor, 5-10 mg twice daily. Extracted from the samples, RNA was reverse transcribed into cDNA to serve as the sequencing template. Produced via immunoSEQ multiplex PCR; TCRdb's table is partial and in-frame only. The top ten clones hold 4% to 5% of a sample with about 190,000 clones, roughly 64% of them seen once. This CDR3 has 18 residues. The germline gives CDR1 SGDLS, CDR2 YYNGEE. Trimming removed 3 bases from V and 3 bases from J; junction bases left unmatched: 13. V is TRBV9 and J is TRBJ2-5; 11 bases line up with TRBD2. The receptor was derived from a human donor with alopecia areata. Sample: CD4+ T cells sorted from blood, taken at week 4, from a patient treated with tofacitinib. This CDR3 is CASSAYTLAGGMKETQYF. As DNA, the CDR3 is TGTGCCAGCAGCGCCTATACTTTAGCGGGGGGGATGAAAGAGACCCAGTACTTC.